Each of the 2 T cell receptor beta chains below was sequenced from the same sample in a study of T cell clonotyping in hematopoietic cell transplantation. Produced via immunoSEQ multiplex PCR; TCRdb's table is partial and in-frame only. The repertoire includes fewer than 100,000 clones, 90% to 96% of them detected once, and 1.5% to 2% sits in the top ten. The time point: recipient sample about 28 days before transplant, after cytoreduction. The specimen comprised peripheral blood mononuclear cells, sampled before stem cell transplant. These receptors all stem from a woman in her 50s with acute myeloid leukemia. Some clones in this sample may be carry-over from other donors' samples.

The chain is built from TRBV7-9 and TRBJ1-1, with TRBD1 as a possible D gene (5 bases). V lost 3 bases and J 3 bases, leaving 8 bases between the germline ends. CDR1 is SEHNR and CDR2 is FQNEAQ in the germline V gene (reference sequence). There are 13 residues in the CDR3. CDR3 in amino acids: CASSFDSDTEAFF. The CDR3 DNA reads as TGTGCCAGCAGCTTTGACAGCGACACTGAAGCTTTCTTT.

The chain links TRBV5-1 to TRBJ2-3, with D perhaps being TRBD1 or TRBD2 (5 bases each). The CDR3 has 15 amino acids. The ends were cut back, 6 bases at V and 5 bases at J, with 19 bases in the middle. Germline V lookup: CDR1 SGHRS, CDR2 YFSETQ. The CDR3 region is CASISSRGAGDTQYF. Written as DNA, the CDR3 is TGCGCCAGCATATCGAGTCGGGGCGCCGGAGATACGCAGTATTTT.